This TCR beta chain was observed in a study of cytomegalovirus exposure and HLA in healthy donors (dated by TCRdb to the late 2010s). With regard to the full study: According to an earlier analysis of a few hundred of the donors, roughly 180 million T cells yielded 117 million unique TCR beta sequences and approximately 280 Gb of sequence data. An early release that covered about 640 HLA-typed donors contained around 300 gigabases of sequencing data and around 80 million unique TCR sequences. Of the roughly 400 genotyped donors, approximately 83% fell in the genetic ancestry cluster associated with self-reported Caucasian donors. The study was designed to test whether signatures of past pathogen exposure could be identified by cataloging public T cell receptors. The study profiled the T cell repertoires of 500 to 800 subjects by immunosequencing and related them to cytomegalovirus serostatus. Along with the approximately 700-subject first cohort, a separate validation cohort of roughly 110 different subjects was used. The study combined high-throughput TCR immunosequencing, statistical association of individual TCRs with disease status, and machine learning to predict cytomegalovirus infection status. In a later analysis, previously published TCR beta repertoires from 600 to 850 donors were re-analyzed and high-resolution HLA genotyping was added so that TCR occurrence patterns could be studied. The later analysis used no new phenotypic data to find candidate immune exposures, relying instead on TCR beta sequences and their occurrence across donors. In an earlier analysis of 587 of the donors, high-throughput TCR beta sequencing was used to judge whether each TCR beta V gene segment behaved as functional or pseudogenic. Donor age, sex, ethnicity and CMV serostatus were compiled alongside the repertoire data. A later genetic analysis used genome-wide SNP genotypes for about three fifths of the 666 donors, treating that subset as a discovery cohort. Every repertoire in the discovery cohort had been generated on one and the same sequencing platform. HLA typing covered class I and class II loci at four-digit resolution. The number of donors typed differed by locus, with about 629-630 for A, B, C, DRB1 and DQB1, around 500 for DQA1, over 600 for DPA1, and approximately 470 for DPB1. A handful of DR-DQ haplotypes were handled as single units for association and clustering because linkage in the cohort was strong. On average, about 200,000 unique TCR beta nucleotide sequences were sequenced per donor among 398 genotyped donors of the cohort, with 15% to 20% of those sequences being non-productive. Study-level results and caveats: Several of the top co-occurrence clusters appeared to be linked to parvovirus B19, influenza, CMV and Epstein-Barr virus, according to a later analysis. Over 15 rarely observed V segments, including chromosome 9 orphons, were excluded from the earlier analysis of several hundred of the donors because counts were too low. The study listed approximately 150 TCR beta chains as associated with cytomegalovirus. According to a later analysis, most CMV-associated TCR beta chains appeared to be HLA-restricted, and the HLA associations seemed to be driven largely by CMV exposure. The classifier was reported to diagnose cytomegalovirus status with high specificity and sensitivity in both the original and validation cohorts. A cluster of highly shared sequence variants was judged likely to be a technical artifact of the sequencing pipeline. A later genetic analysis associated a missense DCLRE1C variant with V-gene and J-gene trimming of TCR beta chains, and an independent cohort replicated the association. While some public TCRs were present in many individuals, most TCR sequences turned up only very rarely across donors. Broadly in line with IMGT annotations, most TCR beta V segments showed up in productive rearrangements about 87% or about 30% of the time in an earlier analysis of several hundred of the donors. Compared with the roughly 670-donor mean, donors in an Asian-associated ancestry cluster had fewer N-insertions in productive TCRs, according to a later genetic analysis. Compared with equally common non-associated chains, HLA-associated TCR beta chains in a later analysis were more clonally expanded and had lower generation probabilities. When HLA alleles, especially DR and DQ, strongly co-occurred, TCR associations were difficult to assign to individual alleles. According to a later analysis, TCR association rates differed among HLA loci, with DRB1 alleles showing the most associated TCRs and HLA-C alleles showing the fewest. Only TCR beta chains were sequenced in this cohort, and the absence of alpha or paired-chain data limited detectable features. Presence/absence analyses assumed roughly uniform sequencing depth across donors, an assumption that may not hold. In vitro tests confirmed that three of the cytomegalovirus-associated TCR beta chains recognize cytomegalovirus antigens. A further reported finding was that TCR beta sequences accurately predicted the HLA-A and HLA-B alleles for most subjects in the first cohort. Linkage disequilibrium might explain the correlated functional status among segregating V segments, but an unknown experimental factor could not be ruled out. It was suggested by the authors that the approach could potentially be generalized to other disease states and immunological phenotypes. Because HLA typing was unavailable for some donors at each locus, only the typed subset was used in association tests. Some IMGT-functional V segments, including TRBV6-2 and TRBV6-3, could not be told apart with the 87-base-pair reads, so those segments were excluded. In a later analysis, over 15,000 TCR beta sequences were associated with specific HLA alleles at a false discovery rate of 0.05. Immune exposure information for the cohort was limited to CMV serostatus.

Relative to germline, V is 2 bases shorter and J is 7 bases shorter, with 14 bases between their ends. Per the germline V gene, SGHAT is the CDR1 and FQNNGV is the CDR2. The CDR3 runs 14 amino acids, cysteine and phenylalanine included. Only the CDR3 part of the read is kept: 42 bases, read in frame from the first base. This clone was observed a few times. The antigen this receptor binds is unknown. No base-level quality is on record; no much larger clone is a single base apart. In total, approximately 610 healthy bone marrow donors made up the cohort. At the time of sampling, all cohort members were nominally healthy, though unrecorded immune exposures were likely present. The donor was CMV seronegative and belonged to the group of 350 to 400 seronegative cohort members. A peripheral blood sample was collected from each donor, and TCR beta sequencing was performed on peripheral blood mononuclear cells. The Qiagen DNeasy Blood Extraction Kit was used to extract genomic DNA from the blood cell samples.

Receptor amplification or capture employed the immunoSEQ multiplex PCR assay. For the multiplex PCR, a mixture combining 60 forward primers for TCR Vbeta segments and 13 reverse primers for TCR Jbeta segments was used. The CDR3 region of rearranged TCR beta genes was amplified from genomic DNA by a multiplex PCR assay. The Illumina HiSeq System was used to sequence the amplified TCR beta libraries as 87-base-pair reads. As for the authors' bioinformatics: Across the 670 or so repertoires, a later analysis counted some 81 million unique TCR beta chains, 9.5 million to 13 million of which were shared by at least two donors. To remove PCR and sequencing errors, raw reads were error-corrected and collapsed into unique sequences using a nearest-neighbor algorithm that merged closely related sequences. CDR3 sequences were aligned to IMGT reference sequences to assign V, D and J gene segments. Each retained sequence needed at least a six-nucleotide match to both a V gene segment and a J gene segment. A rearrangement counted as productive if the CDR3 had no stop codons and remained in frame with V and J, and every other rearrangement counted as non-productive. Following IMGT convention, CDR3 was defined as the stretch from the second conserved V-encoded cysteine to the conserved J-encoded phenylalanine. In an earlier analysis of roughly 610 of the donors, sequences lacking an unambiguous match to a single V gene segment were excluded. An earlier analysis of approximately 590 of the donors classified V segments as functional when productive rearrangements were above 56.7% and as segregating when the standard deviation between donors was above 5%. A statistical classification framework was developed to diagnose cytomegalovirus status using the catalog of TCR beta chain sequences. A later analysis assigned V and J genes by comparing TCR nucleotide sequences with IMGT/GENE-DB human TR gene sequences. In a later analysis, CDR3 sequences and most-parsimonious VDJ recombination scenarios were assigned using the TCRdist pipeline. In a later analysis, every TCR beta chain was defined by the combination of its CDR3 amino acid sequence and its V-gene family, and reads without a unique V-gene family were dropped. As a way to deal with suspected cross-contamination and a sequencing artifact, a later analysis dropped approximately 590 nucleotide sequences that were highly shared and had low generation probability. In a later analysis, a clonal expansion index was calculated for each public chain from normalized within-repertoire ranks of inferred template counts. Generation probabilities in a later analysis came from a VDJ recombination model fitted to out-of-frame rearrangements, and those results were checked against IGoR. In a later analysis, TCR-TCR, TCR-HLA and TCR-CMV co-occurrence was scored with hypergeometric tests, and a repertoire-size bias correction was applied to TCR pairs. A later analysis estimated false discovery rates by permuting HLA or CMV assignments 20 times. In a later analysis, co-occurring TCRs were grouped using DBSCAN, and TCRdist sequence similarity was added for clustering within HLA-allele-positive subsets. Repertoires with fewer than 30,000 or more than 120,000 public chains were left out of co-occurrence clustering, as were a handful of repertoires with anomalous nucleotide sharing. Held by TCRdb, this immuneACCESS table contains in-frame sequences only and omits some clones. Under half of the omission traces to an unresolved V gene where checked; the cause of the rest is unknown. V, J and clone size were drawn from that table, and D and trimming were deduced from the DNA. Across this sample there are approximately 150,000 clones, with 61% seen only once. About 1.7% of the sample belongs to the ten largest clones.

The chain couples TRBV11-2 to TRBJ1-1, with the identity of the D gene unclear. Sequenced input: PBMCs. This receptor was taken from a male donor in good health and CMV-seronegative. Here the CDR3 is given as CASSLTAVTYEAFF. The nucleotide sequence is given as TGTGCCAGCAGCTTAACGGCGGTTACCTATGAAGCTTTCTTT.